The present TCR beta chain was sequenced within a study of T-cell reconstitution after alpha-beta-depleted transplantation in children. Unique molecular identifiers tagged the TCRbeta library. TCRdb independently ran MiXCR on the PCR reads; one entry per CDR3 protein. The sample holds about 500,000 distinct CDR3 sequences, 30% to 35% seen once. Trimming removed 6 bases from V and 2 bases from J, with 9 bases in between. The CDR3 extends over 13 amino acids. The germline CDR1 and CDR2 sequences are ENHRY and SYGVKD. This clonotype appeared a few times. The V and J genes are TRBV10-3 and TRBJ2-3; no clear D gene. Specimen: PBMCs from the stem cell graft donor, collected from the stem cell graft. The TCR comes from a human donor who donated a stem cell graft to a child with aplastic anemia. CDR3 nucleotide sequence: TGTGCCATCAGAGGGAACCACACAGATACGCAGTATTTT. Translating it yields CAIRGNHTDTQYF.